This T cell receptor (beta chain) was captured in a study of T cell repertoires in cytomegalovirus infection. Overall study context: CMV infection plus the matching HLA type was flagged by public TCR beta signatures.

This CDR3 is built from 13 residues. CDR1 is SGHAT, CDR2 FQNNGV, per germline. V gave up 8 bases and J gave up 4 bases, with 12 bases separating them. TCRdb analysed the reads with MiXCR anew, one entry per CDR3 protein. Of 740,000 or so distinct CDR3 sequences listed, 35% are singletons. Findings and caveats of the study: CMV carriers with the relevant HLA were identified by cumulative public TCR beta family frequency. CMV-specific TCR beta clonotypes restricted by HLA-C dominated the ex vivo response.

Concerning this clonotype: No antigen is known for it.

This chain joins TRBV11-2 and TRBJ2-1; maybe TRBD1 (5 bases). The specimen sequenced was PBMCs. The clonotype was recovered from a human donor in good health (CMV status not recorded). Some clones in this sample may be carry-over from other donors' samples. This CDR3 reads CASLPSGYNEQFF. The CDR3 coding sequence is TGTGCCAGCCTTCCTTCAGGGTACAATGAGCAGTTCTTC.